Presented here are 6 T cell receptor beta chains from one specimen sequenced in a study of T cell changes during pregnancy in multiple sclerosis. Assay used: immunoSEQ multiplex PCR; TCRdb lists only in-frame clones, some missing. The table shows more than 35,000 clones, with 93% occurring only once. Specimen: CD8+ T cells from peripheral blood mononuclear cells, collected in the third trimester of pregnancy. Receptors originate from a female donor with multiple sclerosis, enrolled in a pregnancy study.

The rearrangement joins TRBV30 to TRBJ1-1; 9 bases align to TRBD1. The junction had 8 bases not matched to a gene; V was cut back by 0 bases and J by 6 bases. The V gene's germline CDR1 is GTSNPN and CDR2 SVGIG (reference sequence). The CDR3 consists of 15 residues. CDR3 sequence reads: CAWSVEIDRGAEAFF. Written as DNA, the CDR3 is TGTGCCTGGAGTGTAGAGATCGACAGGGGGGCTGAAGCTTTCTTT.

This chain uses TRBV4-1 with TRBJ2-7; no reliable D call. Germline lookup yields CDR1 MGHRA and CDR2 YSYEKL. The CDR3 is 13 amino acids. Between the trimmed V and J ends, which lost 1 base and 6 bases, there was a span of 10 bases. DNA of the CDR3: TGCGCCAGCAGCCAAGGTTTAGCTAGCGAGCAGTACTTC. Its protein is CASSQGLASEQYF.

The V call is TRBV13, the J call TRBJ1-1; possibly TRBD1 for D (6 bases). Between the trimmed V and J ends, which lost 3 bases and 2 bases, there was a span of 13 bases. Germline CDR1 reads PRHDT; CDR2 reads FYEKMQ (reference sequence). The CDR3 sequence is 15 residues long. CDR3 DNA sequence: TGTGCCAGCAGCTTCCCCTCAGGGGAAAACACTGAAGCTTTCTTT. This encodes CASSFPSGENTEAFF.

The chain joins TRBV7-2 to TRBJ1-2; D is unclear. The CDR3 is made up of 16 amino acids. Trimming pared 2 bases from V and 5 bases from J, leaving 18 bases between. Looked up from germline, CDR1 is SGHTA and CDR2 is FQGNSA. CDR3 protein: CASSLKEGGRMYGYTF. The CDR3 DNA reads TGTGCCAGCAGCTTAAAGGAGGGAGGAAGAATGTATGGCTACACCTTC.

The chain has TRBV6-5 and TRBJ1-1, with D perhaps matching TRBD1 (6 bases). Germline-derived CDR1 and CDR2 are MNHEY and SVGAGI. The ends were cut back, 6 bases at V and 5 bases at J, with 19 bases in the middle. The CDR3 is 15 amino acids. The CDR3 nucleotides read TGTGCCAGCAGGCTTCAGACAGGTACGGGGACTGAAGCTTTCTTT. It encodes CASRLQTGTGTEAFF.

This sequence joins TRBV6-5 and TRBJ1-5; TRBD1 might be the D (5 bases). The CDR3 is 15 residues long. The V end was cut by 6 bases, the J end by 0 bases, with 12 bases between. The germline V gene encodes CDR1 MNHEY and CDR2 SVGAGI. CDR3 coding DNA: TGTGCCAGCAGAAGACAACAGGATAGCAATCAGCCCCAGCATTTT. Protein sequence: CASRRQQDSNQPQHF.